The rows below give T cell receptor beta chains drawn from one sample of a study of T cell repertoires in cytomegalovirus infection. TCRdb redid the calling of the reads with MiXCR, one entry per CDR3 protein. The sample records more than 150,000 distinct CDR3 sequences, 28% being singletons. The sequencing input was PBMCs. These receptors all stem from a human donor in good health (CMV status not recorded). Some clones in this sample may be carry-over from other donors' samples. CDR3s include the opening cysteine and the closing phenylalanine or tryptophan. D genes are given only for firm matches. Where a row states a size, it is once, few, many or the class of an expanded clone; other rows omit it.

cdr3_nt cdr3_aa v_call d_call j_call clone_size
TGCAGCGTTGAAGCCCGGGTGGATGGCTACACCTTC CSVEARVDGYTF TRBV29-1 - TRBJ1-2 -
TGTGCCAGCTCACCAACCGACAGGGGCTATGGCTACACCTTC CASSPTDRGYGYTF TRBV18 TRBD1 TRBJ1-2 few
TGCAGTGCCCCCAGGGCGAACACACCTCTAGATGGCTACACCTTC CSAPRANTPLDGYTF TRBV20-1 - TRBJ1-2 -
TGTGCCAGCAGCTTGGGACAGGGGGCGGAGGAGACCCAGTACTTC CASSLGQGAEETQYF TRBV9 TRBD1 TRBJ2-5 few
TGTGCCAGCAGCCAGATAGACCGGGACAATAGCTATGAGCAGTTCTTC CASSQIDRDNSYEQFF TRBV7-9 - TRBJ2-1 -
TGTGCCAGCAGTTTAGGGACAGGGAGGCAGCCCCAGCATTTT CASSLGTGRQPQHF TRBV12-3/TRBV12-4 TRBD1 TRBJ1-5 many
TGCGCCAGCAGCCAAGCCCAACCCTACTCTGGAAACACCATATATTTT CASSQAQPYSGNTIYF TRBV4-1 - TRBJ1-3 -
TGTGCCAGCTGCAGGGCAGGTATTACTGGAAACACCATATATTTT CASCRAGITGNTIYF TRBV28 - TRBJ1-3 few
TGTGCCAGCAGCTCCAAAGGGGATACTGAAGCTTTCTTT CASSSKGDTEAFF TRBV11-2 - TRBJ1-1 -
TGTGCCAGCAGCACAATACGGGACAGGGGAACAGATACGCAGTATTTT CASSTIRDRGTDTQYF TRBV7-6 TRBD1 TRBJ2-3 few
TGTGCCAGCAGCCGTTACGGAGCGGACCCCTATGGCTACACCTTC CASSRYGADPYGYTF TRBV7-9 - TRBJ1-2 few
TGTGCCAGTAGTACCACCACGGCGGGGGACCCCTACAATGAGCAGTTCTTC CASSTTTAGDPYNEQFF TRBV19 TRBD2 TRBJ2-1 few
TGCGCCAGCAGCCAAGCAAGGACAGGGGGCTTGAAGACCCAGTACTTC CASSQARTGGLKTQYF TRBV4-1 TRBD1 TRBJ2-5 few
TGTGCCAGCAGCCACGGCGGGGCGAACACTGAAGCTTTCTTT CASSHGGANTEAFF TRBV12-3/TRBV12-4 - TRBJ1-1 -
TGTGACAGCAGAACAGCGGGGGGCCGGGGCGGGGAGCTGTTTTTT CDSRTAGGRGGELFF TRBV11-2 TRBD2 TRBJ2-2 -
TGTGCCAGCAGTAGAACGGGAGGCTACACCTTC CASSRTGGYTF TRBV6-2/TRBV6-3 - TRBJ1-2 few
TGTGCCAGCAGCTTATCCCCGGGACACCTAAGTGAAGCTTTCTTT CASSLSPGHLSEAFF TRBV5-6 - TRBJ1-1 few
TGCAGTGCTAGTACGGCGGGACGAGGGGAGACCCAGTACTTC CSASTAGRGETQYF TRBV20-1 - TRBJ2-5 many
TGTGCCAGCAGTGAAGCCCCTAGCGGAGGCACAGATACGCAGTATTTT CASSEAPSGGTDTQYF TRBV6-4 TRBD2 TRBJ2-3 -
TGTGCCAGCAGCTTAGCGATTGTTGGAGGATTGGGAAATGAGCAGTTCTTC CASSLAIVGGLGNEQFF TRBV7-2 - TRBJ2-1 few
TGTGCCAGCAGCTTCGGCCCGGAAAGGAGAAACACCATATATTTT CASSFGPERRNTIYF TRBV11-2 - TRBJ1-3 few
TGCAGCGTCGATGTAACAGTTTCCCAGTTCTTC CSVDVTVSQFF TRBV29-1 - TRBJ2-1 -
TGTGCCAGCAGCTTTGAGACTAGCGGAACTAGCACAGATACGCAGTATTTT CASSFETSGTSTDTQYF TRBV7-2 TRBD2 TRBJ2-3 many
TGTGCCAGCAGCTTAAGCAGGGCCACTGAAGCTTTCTTT CASSLSRATEAFF TRBV7-8 - TRBJ1-1 -
TGCAGTGCTAGGCTCCCCAGCGGGGGGCCAGCCCTTACGCAGTATTTT CSARLPSGGPALTQYF TRBV20-1 TRBD2 TRBJ2-3 few
TGCGCCAGCAGCCAAGATTTGGCAGGGGGCATCGGGGAGCTGTTTTTT CASSQDLAGGIGELFF TRBV4-3 TRBD1 TRBJ2-2 -
TGTGCCAGCAGCCCAACATCCCCCTCGACAGGGGGTGCTTTCTTT CASSPTSPSTGGAFF TRBV3-1 TRBD1 TRBJ1-1 -
TGTGCCAGCAGTGCCCTGGGACTAGCTGGTGAGCAGTTCTTC CASSALGLAGEQFF TRBV6-1 TRBD2 TRBJ2-1 few
TGTGCCAGTAGTGAGGGGGGCACAGATACGCAGTATTTT CASSEGGTDTQYF TRBV19 - TRBJ2-3 few
TGTGCCAGCAGCCTCCAGGGACAGGGGAATTCACCCCTCCACTTT CASSLQGQGNSPLHF TRBV7-6 TRBD1 TRBJ1-6 -
TGTGCTAGTGGTTCTCCCCATATGGGGGGCGGTGAGCAGTTCTTC CASGSPHMGGGEQFF TRBV12-5 - TRBJ2-1 -
TGTGCCAGCTCCTCTACAGGGGGTTGGACTGAAGCTTTCTTT CASSSTGGWTEAFF TRBV18 TRBD1 TRBJ1-1 -
TGTGCCAGTAGTCCGAGCGGGGGGTCCTACAATGAGCAGTTCTTC CASSPSGGSYNEQFF TRBV19 TRBD2 TRBJ2-1 few